The rows below give T cell receptor beta chains drawn from one sample of a study of T cells in Graves' hyperthyroidism and ophthalmopathy. TCRdb reprocessed the multiplex PCR reads via MiXCR and lists one record per CDR3 protein. The sample carries almost 350,000 distinct CDR3 sequences, about a sixth recorded once. The sample taken for sequencing was blood. The receptors here all came from a woman in her thirties or forties with Graves' ophthalmopathy. CDR3s leave out the opening cysteine and the closing phenylalanine or tryptophan.

TRBV28	TRBJ1-1	ASIVTPNTEAF
TRBV28	TRBJ2-7	ASSSPVTGNYEQC
TRBV18	TRBJ2-1	ASSPPTGGAYNEQF
TRBV4-2	TRBJ1-5	ASSQNRDPQPQH
TRBV13	TRBJ2-7	ASAFSYEQY
TRBV28	TRBJ1-5	ASSFGGPSQPQH
TRBV7-2	TRBJ2-7	ASSLGGTRREQY
TRBV5-6	TRBJ2-4	ASSLWRERFAKNIQY
TRBV28	TRBJ1-5	ASSKMWVPNQPQH
TRBV19	TRBJ1-3	ASTIWGRNSGNTIY
TRBV28	TRBJ2-7	ASSLINPYEQY
TRBV7-8	TRBJ1-2	ASSLDGNYGYT
TRBV28	TRBJ1-1	ASRSLAGTGGVAAPEAF
TRBV10-3	TRBJ2-5	AISEGPAGGDQETQY
TRBV28	TRBJ2-3	ASSTTGQGRDTQY
TRBV14	TRBJ2-5	ASSQDWRASGADYQETQY
TRBV6-1	TRBJ1-6	ASISLQESYNSPLH
TRBV15	TRBJ1-1	ATSREGQGQAF
TRBV30	TRBJ2-7	AWKLAYSSYEQY
TRBV5-1	TRBJ2-1	ASSSGLAGGNEQF
TRBV6-1	TRBJ1-1	ASRPSGYMNTEAF
TRBV7-2	TRBJ2-5	ASSLGALAGSQETQY
TRBV5-1	TRBJ1-2	ASGSGYGYT
TRBV28	TRBJ2-7	ASREGGANAYEQY
TRBV19	TRBJ2-2	ASNEGTGAPSNTGELF
TRBV5-5	TRBJ2-5	ASSQRGLADQETQY
TRBV19	TRBJ2-5	ASSTGTRKETQY
TRBV29-1	TRBJ2-7	SVMPLAGGTEQY
TRBV10-3	TRBJ1-1	ATEGQMNTEAF
TRBV6-2/TRBV6-3	TRBJ2-7	ATSPGHSYEQY
TRBV12-5	TRBJ1-2	ASGLDLGREETGYT
TRBV11-2	TRBJ2-4	ASRMTSGTHGVKNIQY
TRBV10-2	TRBJ2-5	ASSATAQETQY
TRBV28	TRBJ2-7	ASSFVGVPYEQY
TRBV11-2	TRBJ2-5	ASSLWASDVIQETQY
TRBV3-1	TRBJ2-2	ASSQSSGELF
TRBV12-3/TRBV12-4	TRBJ2-7	ASRAGTSAYEQY
TRBV20-1	TRBJ2-7	SARGQFSSYEQY
TRBV12-3/TRBV12-4	TRBJ2-7	ASSLDLSRLAGSYEQY
TRBV28	TRBJ2-5	ASSQTLLYRETQY
TRBV12-3/TRBV12-4	TRBJ2-5	ASRGLAGEEETQY
TRBV5-1	TRBJ2-2	ASSLARTGDTGELF
TRBV10-3	TRBJ2-7	AISTPGGDEQY
TRBV6-5	TRBJ1-2	ASSYSSNGVDYGYT
TRBV24-1	TRBJ2-7	ATSTLDGGVYEQY
TRBV10-3	TRBJ1-1	AISDGVGAEAF
TRBV28	TRBJ2-4	ASSLLGGSEGRNIQY
TRBV4-1	TRBJ2-2	ASSQGGYQRSQWSTGELF
TRBV27	TRBJ2-2	ASSLYPTGDTGELF
TRBV20-1	TRBJ2-7	SAPRTGWYEQY
TRBV20-1	TRBJ2-7	SAEHRSGYEQY
TRBV13	TRBJ2-7	ASSLNTGASEQY
TRBV19	TRBJ2-2	ASVTSTTGELF
TRBV7-2	TRBJ2-7	ASSHGLAGNEQY
TRBV25-1	TRBJ2-2	ASSDQGRPLGGELF
TRBV30	TRBJ2-7	AWSVGQGYEQY
TRBV11-2	TRBJ2-5	ASSLFRYTETQY
TRBV7-3	TRBJ2-7	ASSRSGAPPYEQY